This TCR beta chain was identified in a study of T cells after yellow fever vaccination. Details on this clonotype: Its target is not known.

Universal primer sites and UMIs were introduced during 5'RACE template-switching synthesis of TCR cDNA. TCRdb reanalysed the 5' RACE reads using MiXCR and keeps one entry per CDR3 protein. The data show roughly 330,000 distinct CDR3 sequences, around 7% seen once. General observations from the study: A small share of clonotypes appeared in both CD4 and CD8 compartments. The secondary response peaked faster, at day 5 versus 15, but was weaker. In FACS-sorted repertoires, abundant clonotypes from the bulk population could appear as contaminants.

Germline V lookup: CDR1 SGHTA, CDR2 FQGTGA. With V trimmed by 6 bases and J by 0 bases, 5 bases remained unmatched. This CDR3 is built from 15 residues. The rearrangement joins TRBV7-3 to TRBJ2-3; 8 bases are shared with TRBD1. This receptor was taken from a man aged 18 to 30 who received the YFV17D yellow fever vaccine. The sequenced sample was PBMCs, obtained more than 35 days after the first yellow fever vaccination. The CDR3 coding sequence is TGTGCCAGCAGGCCAGGGGGCCTTAGCACAGATACGCAGTATTTT. Translating it yields CASRPGGLSTDTQYF.